The T cell receptor beta chain under discussion was sequenced for a study of radiotherapy plus CTLA-4 blockade in lung cancer. Study background: Overall, roughly 18% of patients showed an objective response, while over 25% attained disease control.

The germline gives CDR1 MNHEY, CDR2 SMNVEV (reference sequence). J was trimmed by 6 bases and V by 8 bases; bases with no gene match: 9. There are 13 residues in the CDR3. In the case of this clone: Its antigen is unknown.

Libraries were prepared by immunoSEQ multiplex PCR; TCRdb keeps only in-frame clonotypes and omits some of them. The table records about 36,000 clones, more than 70% of them present only once. Notes on the study in general: Alongside interferon-beta, early blood T cell clone dynamics were reportedly the best predictor of response.

The V call is TRBV27, the J call TRBJ2-7; 8 bases map to TRBD1. The clonotype was recovered from a human donor with non-small cell lung cancer who had stable disease on radiotherapy plus ipilimumab. The source was peripheral blood, collected from a patient treated with radiotherapy plus ipilimumab. The CDR3 nucleotides read TGTGCCAGCGACCACGACAGGGGAAGCGAGCAGTACTTC. It specifies CASDHDRGSEQYF.